This T cell receptor beta chain was retrieved from a study of blood T cell repertoires in COVID-19. Study-wide context: Sites across the United States, Italy and Spain contributed samples from acute and convalescent COVID-19. PBMCs, B-cell-depleted T cells, or T cells were the source of the cDNA or gDNA that made up the material.

The method was immunoSEQ multiplex PCR; TCRdb's version includes in-frame clones alone and lacks a portion of them. The table has around 310,000 clones, approximately 89% seen once; the top ten hold roughly a tenth. The V gene's germline CDR1 is KGHSH and CDR2 LQKENI. This CDR3 is built from 15 residues. The ends were cut back, 3 bases at V and 4 bases at J, with 12 bases in the middle. Recruits, aged roughly 18 to 95 years, lived in under 25 US areas. The V and J genes are TRBV18 and TRBJ2-2; a possible D gene is TRBD1 (5 bases). The clonotype was recovered from a woman aged 40 to 50 who had recovered from COVID-19. The specimen sequenced was PBMCs or T cells enriched from blood (not recorded which). The CDR3 loop is CASSPSGPSTGELFF. The CDR3 nucleotides read TGTGCCAGCTCACCTTCAGGGCCGAGCACCGGGGAGCTGTTTTTT.